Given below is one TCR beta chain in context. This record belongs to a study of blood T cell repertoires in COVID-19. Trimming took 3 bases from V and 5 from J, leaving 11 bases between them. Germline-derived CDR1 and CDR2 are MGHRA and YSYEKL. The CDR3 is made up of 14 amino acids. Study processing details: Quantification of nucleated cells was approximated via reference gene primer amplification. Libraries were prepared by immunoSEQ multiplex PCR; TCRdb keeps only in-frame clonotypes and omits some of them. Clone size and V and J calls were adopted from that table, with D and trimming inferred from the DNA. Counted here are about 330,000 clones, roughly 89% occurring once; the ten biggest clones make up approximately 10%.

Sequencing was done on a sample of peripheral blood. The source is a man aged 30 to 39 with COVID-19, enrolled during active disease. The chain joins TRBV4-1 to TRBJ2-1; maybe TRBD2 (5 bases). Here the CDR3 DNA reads TGCGCCAGCAGCCAGGAGGACTTGGACAATGAGCAGTTCTTC. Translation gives CASSQEDLDNEQFF.